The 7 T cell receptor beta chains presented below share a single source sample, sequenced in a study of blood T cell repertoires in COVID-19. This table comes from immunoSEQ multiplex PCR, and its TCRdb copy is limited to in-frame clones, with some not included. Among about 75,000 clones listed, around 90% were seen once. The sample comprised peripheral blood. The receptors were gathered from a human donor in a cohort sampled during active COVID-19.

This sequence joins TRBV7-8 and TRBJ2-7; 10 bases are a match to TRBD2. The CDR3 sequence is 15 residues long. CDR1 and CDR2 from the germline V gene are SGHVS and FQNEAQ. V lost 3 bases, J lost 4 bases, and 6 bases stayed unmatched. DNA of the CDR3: TGTGCCAGCAGCTTCCTAGCGGGAGAGGAGTACGAGCAGTACTTC. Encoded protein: CASSFLAGEEYEQYF.

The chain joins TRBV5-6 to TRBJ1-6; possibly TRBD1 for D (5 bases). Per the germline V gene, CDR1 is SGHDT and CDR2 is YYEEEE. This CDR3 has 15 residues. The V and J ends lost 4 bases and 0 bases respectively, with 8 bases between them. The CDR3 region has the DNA TGTGCCAGCAGCAGGGGCAGCTCCTATAATTCACCCCTCCACTTT. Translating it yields CASSRGSSYNSPLHF.

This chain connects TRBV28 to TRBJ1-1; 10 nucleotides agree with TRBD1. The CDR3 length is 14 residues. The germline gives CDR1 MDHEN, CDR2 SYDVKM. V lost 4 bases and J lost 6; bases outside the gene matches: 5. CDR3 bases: TGTGCCAGCAGTTCCGGGACAGGGGTGGCTGAAGCTTTCTTT. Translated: CASSSGTGVAEAFF.

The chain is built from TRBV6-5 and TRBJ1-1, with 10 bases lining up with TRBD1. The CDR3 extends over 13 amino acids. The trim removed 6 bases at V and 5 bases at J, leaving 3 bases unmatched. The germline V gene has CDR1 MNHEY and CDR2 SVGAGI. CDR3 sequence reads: CASRGDRGTEAFF. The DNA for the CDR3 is TGTGCCAGCAGGGGGGACAGGGGAACTGAAGCTTTCTTT.

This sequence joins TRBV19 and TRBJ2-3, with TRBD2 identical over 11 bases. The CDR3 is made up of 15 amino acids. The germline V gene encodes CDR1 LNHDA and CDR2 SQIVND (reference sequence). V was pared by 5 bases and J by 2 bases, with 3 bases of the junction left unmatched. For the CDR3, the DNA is TGTGCCAGTAGTTCACTAGCGGGAGACACAGATACGCAGTATTTT. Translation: CASSSLAGDTDTQYF.

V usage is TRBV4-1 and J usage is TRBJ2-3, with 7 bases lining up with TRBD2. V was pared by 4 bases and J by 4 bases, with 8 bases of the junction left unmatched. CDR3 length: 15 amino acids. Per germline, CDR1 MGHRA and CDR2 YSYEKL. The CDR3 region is CASSPGRAWSDTQYF. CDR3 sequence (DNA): TGCGCCAGCAGCCCAGGGAGGGCCTGGTCAGATACGCAGTATTTT.

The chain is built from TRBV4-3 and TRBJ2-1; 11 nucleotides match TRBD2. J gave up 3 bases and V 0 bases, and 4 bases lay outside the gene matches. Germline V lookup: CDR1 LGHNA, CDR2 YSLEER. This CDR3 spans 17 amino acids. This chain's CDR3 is CASSQDHTSGSYNEQFF. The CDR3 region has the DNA TGCGCCAGCAGCCAAGATCACACTAGCGGGAGCTACAATGAGCAGTTCTTC.